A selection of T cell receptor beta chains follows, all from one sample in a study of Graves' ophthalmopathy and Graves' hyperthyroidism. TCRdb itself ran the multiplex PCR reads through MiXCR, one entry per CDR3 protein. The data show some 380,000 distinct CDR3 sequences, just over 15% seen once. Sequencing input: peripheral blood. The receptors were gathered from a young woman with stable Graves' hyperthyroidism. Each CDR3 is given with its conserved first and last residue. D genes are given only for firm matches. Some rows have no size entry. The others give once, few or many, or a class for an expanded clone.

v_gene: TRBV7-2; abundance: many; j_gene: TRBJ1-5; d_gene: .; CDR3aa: CASSLDSQRQPQHF; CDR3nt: TGTGCCAGCAGCTTAGATAGCCAGAGGCAGCCCCAGCATTTT
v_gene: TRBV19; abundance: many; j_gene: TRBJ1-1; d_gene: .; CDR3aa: CASSIPTGNTEAFF; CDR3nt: TGTGCCAGTAGTATCCCGACAGGGAACACTGAAGCTTTCTTT
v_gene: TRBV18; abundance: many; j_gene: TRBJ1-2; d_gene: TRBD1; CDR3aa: CASSSAGGSYGYTF; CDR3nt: TGTGCCAGCTCATCAGCAGGGGGCTCGTATGGCTACACCTTC
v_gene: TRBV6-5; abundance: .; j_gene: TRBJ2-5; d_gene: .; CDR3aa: CASSYPPLWTQYF; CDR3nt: TGTGCCAGCAGTTACCCCCCCCTCTGGACCCAGTACTTC
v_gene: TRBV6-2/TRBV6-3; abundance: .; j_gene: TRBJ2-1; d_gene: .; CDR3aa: CASSVQDSYNEQFF; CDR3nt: TGTGCCAGCAGTGTACAGGACTCCTACAATGAGCAGTTCTTC
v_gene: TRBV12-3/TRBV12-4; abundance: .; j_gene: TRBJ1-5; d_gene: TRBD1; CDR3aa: CASSGPGQGYNQPQHF; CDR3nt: TGTGCCAGCAGTGGACCGGGACAGGGTTATAATCAGCCCCAGCATTTT
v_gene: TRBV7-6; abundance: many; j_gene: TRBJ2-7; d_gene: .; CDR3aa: CASSLGEVTTHEQYF; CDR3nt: TGTGCCAGCAGCTTAGGAGAGGTGACTACCCACGAGCAGTACTTC
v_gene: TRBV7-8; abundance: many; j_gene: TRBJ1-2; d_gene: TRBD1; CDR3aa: CASSSRQGLSGYTF; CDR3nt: TGTGCCAGCAGCTCCCGACAGGGGCTCTCGGGCTACACCTTC
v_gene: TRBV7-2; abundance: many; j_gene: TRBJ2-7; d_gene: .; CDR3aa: CASSLGDTSYEQYF; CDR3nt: TGTGCCAGCAGCCTTGGGGACACGTCCTACGAGCAGTACTTC
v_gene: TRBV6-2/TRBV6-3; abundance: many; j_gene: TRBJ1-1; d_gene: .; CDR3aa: CASSYGQIHKMAEAFF; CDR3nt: TGTGCCAGCAGTTATGGACAGATCCATAAAATGGCTGAAGCTTTCTTT
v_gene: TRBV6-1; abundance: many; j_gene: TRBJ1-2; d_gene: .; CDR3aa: CASRIGLGVGAQGYTF; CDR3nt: TGTGCCAGCAGAATTGGTCTGGGTGTGGGGGCGCAAGGCTACACCTTC
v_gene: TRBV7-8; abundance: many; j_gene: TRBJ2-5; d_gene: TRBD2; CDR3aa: CASSAGEQTQETQYF; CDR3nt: TGTGCCAGCAGCGCGGGGGAACAAACCCAAGAGACCCAGTACTTC
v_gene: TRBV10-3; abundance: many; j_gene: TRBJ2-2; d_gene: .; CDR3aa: CAISEAKRGRTGELFF; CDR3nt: TGTGCCATCAGTGAGGCCAAACGGGGTCGCACCGGGGAGCTGTTTTTT
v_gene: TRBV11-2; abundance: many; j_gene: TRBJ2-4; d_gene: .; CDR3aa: CASSLEFPVGAKNIQYF; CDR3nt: TGTGCCAGCAGCTTAGAATTCCCCGTGGGAGCCAAAAACATTCAGTACTTC
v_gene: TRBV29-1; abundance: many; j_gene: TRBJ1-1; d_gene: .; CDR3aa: CSADSGRTFF; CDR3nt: TGCAGCGCTGACTCAGGGAGAACTTTCTTT
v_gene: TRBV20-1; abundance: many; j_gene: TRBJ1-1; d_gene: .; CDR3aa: CSARDRGGIIPNTEAFF; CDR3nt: TGCAGTGCTAGAGATAGAGGCGGGATAATACCGAACACTGAAGCTTTCTTT
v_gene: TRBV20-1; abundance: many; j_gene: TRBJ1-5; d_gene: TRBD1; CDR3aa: CSARVQGARQPQHF; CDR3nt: TGCAGTGCTAGGGTACAGGGGGCAAGGCAGCCCCAGCATTTT
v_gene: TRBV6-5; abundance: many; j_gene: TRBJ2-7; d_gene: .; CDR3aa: CASSYSPGRSYEQYF; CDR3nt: TGTGCCAGCAGTTACTCGCCAGGACGCTCCTACGAGCAGTACTTC
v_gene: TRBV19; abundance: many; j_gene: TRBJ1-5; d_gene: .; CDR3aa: CASSIDLWGGGADQPQHF; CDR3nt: TGTGCCAGTAGTATAGATCTATGGGGTGGGGGCGCCGACCAGCCCCAGCATTTT
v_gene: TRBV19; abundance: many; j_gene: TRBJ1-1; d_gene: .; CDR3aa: CASSMRGRSFRAFF; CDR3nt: TGTGCCAGTAGTATGCGGGGCCGGTCGTTTAGGGCTTTCTTT
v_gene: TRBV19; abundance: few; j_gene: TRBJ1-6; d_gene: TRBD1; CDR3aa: CATSDRGRGGYNSPLHF; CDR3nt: TGTGCCACCTCAGACAGGGGGCGCGGTGGTTATAATTCACCCCTCCACTTT
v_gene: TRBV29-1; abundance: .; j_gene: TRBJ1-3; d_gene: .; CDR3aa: CSVEDRGLRDGGRGNTIYF; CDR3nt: TGCAGCGTTGAAGATCGGGGCCTCCGGGACGGAGGACGTGGAAACACCATATATTTT
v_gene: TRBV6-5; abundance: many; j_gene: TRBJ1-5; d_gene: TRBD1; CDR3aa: CASSYGFGTGGNQPQHF; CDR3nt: TGTGCCAGCAGTTACGGCTTCGGGACAGGGGGGAATCAGCCCCAGCATTTT
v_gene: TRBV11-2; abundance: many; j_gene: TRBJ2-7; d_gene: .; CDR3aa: CASSLGWDEQYF; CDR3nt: TGTGCCAGCAGCTTAGGTTGGGACGAGCAGTACTTC
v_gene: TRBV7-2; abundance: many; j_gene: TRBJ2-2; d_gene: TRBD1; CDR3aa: CASSQDRANTGELFF; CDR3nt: TGTGCCAGCAGCCAGGACAGGGCGAACACCGGGGAGCTGTTTTTT
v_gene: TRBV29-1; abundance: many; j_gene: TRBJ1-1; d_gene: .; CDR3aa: CSVRPGDTEAFF; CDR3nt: TGCAGCGTGAGACCGGGTGACACTGAAGCTTTCTTT
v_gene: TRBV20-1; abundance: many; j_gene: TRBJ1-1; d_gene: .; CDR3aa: CSARKGSEAFF; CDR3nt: TGCAGTGCTAGAAAGGGCTCGGAAGCTTTCTTT
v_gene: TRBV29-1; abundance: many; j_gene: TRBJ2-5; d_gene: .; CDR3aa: CSVVGGRFQETQYF; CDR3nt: TGCAGCGTTGTGGGGGGACGGTTCCAAGAGACCCAGTACTTC
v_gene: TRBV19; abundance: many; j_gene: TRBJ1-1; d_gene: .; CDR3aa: CASSGGASLRAEAFF; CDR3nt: TGTGCCAGTAGTGGGGGGGCGAGTCTTCGAGCTGAAGCTTTCTTT
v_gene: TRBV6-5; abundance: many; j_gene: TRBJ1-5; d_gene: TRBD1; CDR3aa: CASSLDREAQPQHF; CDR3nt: TGTGCCAGCAGTCTAGACAGGGAGGCACAGCCCCAGCATTTT
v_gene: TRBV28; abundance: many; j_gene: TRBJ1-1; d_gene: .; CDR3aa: CVSSLWTEGTEAFF; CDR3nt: TGTGTCAGCAGTCTTTGGACAGAGGGGACTGAAGCTTTCTTT
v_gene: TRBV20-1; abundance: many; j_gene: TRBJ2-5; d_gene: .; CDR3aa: CSARDIRDGVPVETQYF; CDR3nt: TGCAGTGCTAGAGATATTAGGGACGGGGTACCGGTCGAGACCCAGTACTTC
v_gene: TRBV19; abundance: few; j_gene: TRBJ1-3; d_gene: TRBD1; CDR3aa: CASRQGRVWDTIYF; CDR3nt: TGTGCCAGTCGACAGGGGAGGGTCTGGGACACCATATATTTT
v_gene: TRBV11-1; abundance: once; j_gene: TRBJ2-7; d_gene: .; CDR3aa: CASSPFHSEGEQYF; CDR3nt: TGTGCCAGCAGCCCGTTCCATTCGGAGGGCGAGCAGTACTTC
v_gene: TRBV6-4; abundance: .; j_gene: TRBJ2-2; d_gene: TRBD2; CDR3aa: CASSPWGTSETGELFF; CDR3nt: TGTGCCAGCAGTCCCTGGGGGACTAGCGAGACCGGGGAGCTGTTTTTT
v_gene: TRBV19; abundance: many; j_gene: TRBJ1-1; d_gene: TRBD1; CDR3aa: CASKVGTGGLSEAFF; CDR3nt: TGTGCCAGTAAGGTGGGGACAGGGGGCTTGAGTGAAGCTTTCTTT
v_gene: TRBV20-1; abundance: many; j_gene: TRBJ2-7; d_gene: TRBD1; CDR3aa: CSAEDRGSSEQYF; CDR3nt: TGCAGTGCCGAGGACAGGGGGAGTTCCGAGCAGTACTTC
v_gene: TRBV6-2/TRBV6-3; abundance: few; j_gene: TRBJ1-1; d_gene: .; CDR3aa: CASTSDWNTEAFF; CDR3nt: TGTGCCAGCACCTCGGACTGGAACACTGAAGCTTTCTTT
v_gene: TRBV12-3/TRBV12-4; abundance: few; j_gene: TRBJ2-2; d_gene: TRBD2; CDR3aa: CASSSGLVGPGELFF; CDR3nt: TGTGCCAGCAGCTCAGGACTAGTCGGGCCCGGGGAGCTGTTTTTT
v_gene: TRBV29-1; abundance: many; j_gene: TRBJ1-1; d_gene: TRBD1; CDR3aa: CSARDRTGATLNTEAFF; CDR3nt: TGCAGCGCCCGGGACAGGACCGGGGCCACATTGAACACTGAAGCTTTCTTT
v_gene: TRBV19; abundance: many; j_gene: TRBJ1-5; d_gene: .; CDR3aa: CASTRVNQPQHF; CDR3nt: TGTGCCAGTACCAGGGTAAATCAGCCCCAGCATTTT
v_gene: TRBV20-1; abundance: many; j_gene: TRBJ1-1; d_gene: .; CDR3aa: CSARAAGNTEAFF; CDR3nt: TGCAGTGCTAGAGCCGCGGGGAACACTGAAGCTTTCTTT
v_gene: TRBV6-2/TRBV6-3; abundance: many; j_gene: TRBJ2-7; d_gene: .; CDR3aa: CASSWIAYEQYF; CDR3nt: TGTGCCAGCAGTTGGATTGCCTACGAGCAGTACTTC
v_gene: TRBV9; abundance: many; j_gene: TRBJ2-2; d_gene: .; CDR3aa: CASSVAATYTGELFF; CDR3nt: TGTGCCAGCAGCGTAGCTGCGACTTACACCGGGGAGCTGTTTTTT
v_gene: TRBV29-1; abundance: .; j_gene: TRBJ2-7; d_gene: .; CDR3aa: CSVETDVVSYEQHF; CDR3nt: TGCAGCGTTGAGACAGATGTGGTCTCCTACGAGCAGCACTTC
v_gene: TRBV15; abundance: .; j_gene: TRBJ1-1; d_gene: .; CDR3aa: CATSRVGDPTEAFF; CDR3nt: TGTGCCACCAGCAGAGTGGGGGATCCCACTGAAGCTTTCTTT
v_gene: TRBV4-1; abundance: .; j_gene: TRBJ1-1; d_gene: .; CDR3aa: CVSSQQGPVTEAFF; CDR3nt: TGCGTCAGCAGCCAACAGGGTCCAGTTACTGAAGCTTTCTTT
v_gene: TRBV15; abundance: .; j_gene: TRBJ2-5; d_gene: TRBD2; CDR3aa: CATSRYRTSGAQETQYF; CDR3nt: TGTGCCACCAGCAGGTACCGGACTAGCGGGGCCCAAGAGACCCAGTACTTC
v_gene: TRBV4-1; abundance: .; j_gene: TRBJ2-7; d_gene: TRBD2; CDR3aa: CASSQDPASGGAYEQYF; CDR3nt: TGCGCCAGCAGCCAAGATCCGGCTAGCGGGGGGGCCTACGAGCAGTACTTC
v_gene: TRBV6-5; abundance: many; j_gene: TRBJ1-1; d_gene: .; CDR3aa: CASRSRGPEAFF; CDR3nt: TGTGCCAGCAGGTCCAGGGGCCCTGAAGCTTTCTTT
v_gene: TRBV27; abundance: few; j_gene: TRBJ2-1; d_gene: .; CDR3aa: CASSSRTIFNEQFF; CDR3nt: TGTGCCAGCAGTTCACGGACCATTTTCAATGAGCAGTTCTTC
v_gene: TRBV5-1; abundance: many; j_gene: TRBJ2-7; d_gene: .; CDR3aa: CASSWPKGTDYEQYF; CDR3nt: TGCGCCAGCAGCTGGCCTAAGGGCACGGACTACGAGCAGTACTTC
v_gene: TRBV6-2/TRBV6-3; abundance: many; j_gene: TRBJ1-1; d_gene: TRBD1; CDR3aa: CASSYYRGQAFF; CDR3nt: TGTGCCAGCAGTTACTACAGGGGGCAAGCTTTCTTT
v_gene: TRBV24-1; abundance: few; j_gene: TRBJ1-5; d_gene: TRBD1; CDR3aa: CATRYRGSNQPQHF; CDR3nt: TGTGCCACCCGGTACAGGGGCAGCAATCAGCCCCAGCATTTT